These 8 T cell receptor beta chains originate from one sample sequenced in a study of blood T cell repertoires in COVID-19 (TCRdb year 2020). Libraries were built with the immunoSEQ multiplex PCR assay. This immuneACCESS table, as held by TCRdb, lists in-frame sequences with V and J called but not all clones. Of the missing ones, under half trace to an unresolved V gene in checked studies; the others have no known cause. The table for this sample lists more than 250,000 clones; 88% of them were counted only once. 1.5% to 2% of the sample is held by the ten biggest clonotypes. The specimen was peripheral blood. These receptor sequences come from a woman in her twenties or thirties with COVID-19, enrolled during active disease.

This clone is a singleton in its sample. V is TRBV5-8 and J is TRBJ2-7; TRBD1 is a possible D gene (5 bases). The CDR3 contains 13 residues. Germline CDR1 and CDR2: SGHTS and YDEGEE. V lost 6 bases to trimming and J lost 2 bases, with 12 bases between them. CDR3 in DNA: TGTGCCAGCATTCAATTAGGGGCCTACGAGCAGTACTTC. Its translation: CASIQLGAYEQYF.

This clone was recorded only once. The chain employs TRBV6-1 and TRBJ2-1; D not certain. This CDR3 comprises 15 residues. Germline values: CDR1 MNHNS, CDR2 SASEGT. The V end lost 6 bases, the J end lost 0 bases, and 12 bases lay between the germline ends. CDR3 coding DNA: TGTGCCAGCAGCTATAAAGTTTCCTCCTACAATGAGCAGTTCTTC. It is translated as CASSYKVSSYNEQFF.

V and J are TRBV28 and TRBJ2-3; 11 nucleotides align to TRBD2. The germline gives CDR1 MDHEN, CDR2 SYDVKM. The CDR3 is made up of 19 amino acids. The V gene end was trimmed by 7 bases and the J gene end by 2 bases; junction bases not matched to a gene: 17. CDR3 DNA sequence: TGTGCCAGCACCCCGGCCGGGACTAGCGGTCTCCTCTCCACAGATACGCAGTATTTT. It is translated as CASTPAGTSGLLSTDTQYF.

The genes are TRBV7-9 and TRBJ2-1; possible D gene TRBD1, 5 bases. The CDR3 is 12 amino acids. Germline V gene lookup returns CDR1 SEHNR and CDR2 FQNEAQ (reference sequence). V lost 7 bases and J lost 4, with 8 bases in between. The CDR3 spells CASKQVYNEQFF. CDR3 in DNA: TGTGCCAGCAAACAGGTTTACAATGAGCAGTTCTTC. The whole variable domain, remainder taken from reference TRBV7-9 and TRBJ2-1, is DTGVSQNPRHKITKRGQNVTFRCDPISEHNRLYWYRQTLGQGPEFLTYFQNEAQLEKSRLLSDRFSAERPKGSFSTLEIQRTEQGDSAMYLCASKQVYNEQFFGPGTRLTVL.

CDR3 protein: CAIRDAAGGNEQFF. For the CDR3, the DNA is TGTGCCATCAGGGATGCGGCGGGGGGCAATGAGCAGTTCTTC. The chain combines TRBV10-3 with TRBJ2-1, with 8 bases fitting TRBD2. The CDR3 extends over 14 amino acids. Germline V lookup: CDR1 ENHRY, CDR2 SYGVKD. With V trimmed by 6 bases and J by 6 bases, 7 bases remained unmatched.

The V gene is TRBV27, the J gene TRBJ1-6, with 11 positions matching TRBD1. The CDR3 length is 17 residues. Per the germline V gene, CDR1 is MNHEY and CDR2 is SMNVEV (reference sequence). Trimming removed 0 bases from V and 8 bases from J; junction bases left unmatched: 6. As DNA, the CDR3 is TGTGCCAGCAGTTTATCGTCCCCGGGACAGGGGGATTCACCCCTCCACTTT. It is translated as CASSLSSPGQGDSPLHF.

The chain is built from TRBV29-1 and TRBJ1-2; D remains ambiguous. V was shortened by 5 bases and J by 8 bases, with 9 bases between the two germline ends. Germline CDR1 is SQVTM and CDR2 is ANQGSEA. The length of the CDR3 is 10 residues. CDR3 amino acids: CSVLGGGYTF. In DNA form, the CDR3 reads TGCAGCGTTCTGGGAGGCGGCTACACCTTC.

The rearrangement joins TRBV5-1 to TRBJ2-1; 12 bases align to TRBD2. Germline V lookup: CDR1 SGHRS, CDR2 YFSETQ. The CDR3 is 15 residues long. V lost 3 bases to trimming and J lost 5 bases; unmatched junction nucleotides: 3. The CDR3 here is CASSSTSGGDNEQFF. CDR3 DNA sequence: TGCGCCAGCAGCTCGACTAGCGGGGGAGACAATGAGCAGTTCTTC. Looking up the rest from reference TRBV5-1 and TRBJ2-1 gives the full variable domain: KAGVTQTPRYLIKTRGQQVTLSCSPISGHRSVSWYQQTPGQGLQFLFEYFSETQRNKGNFPGRFSGRQFSNSRSEMNVSTLELGDSALYLCASSSTSGGDNEQFFGPGTRLTVL.